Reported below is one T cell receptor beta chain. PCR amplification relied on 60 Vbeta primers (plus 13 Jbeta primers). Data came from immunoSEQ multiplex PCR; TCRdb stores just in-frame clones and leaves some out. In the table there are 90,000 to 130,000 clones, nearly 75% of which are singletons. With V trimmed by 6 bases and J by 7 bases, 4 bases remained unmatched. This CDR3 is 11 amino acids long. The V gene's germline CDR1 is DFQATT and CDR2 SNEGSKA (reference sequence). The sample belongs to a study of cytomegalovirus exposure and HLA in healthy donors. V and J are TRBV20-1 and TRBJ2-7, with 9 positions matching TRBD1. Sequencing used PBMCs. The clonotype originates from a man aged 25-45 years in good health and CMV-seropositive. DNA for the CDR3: TGCAGTGCAACGGGACAGGGAGAGCAGTACTTC. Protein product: CSATGQGEQYF.